This T cell receptor beta chain was identified during a study of PD-1 blockade in mismatch repair-deficient tumors. Study results and caveats: After pembrolizumab, tumor-resident clones rose rapidly, then generally contracted before radiologic responses.

Profiling relied on immunoSEQ multiplex PCR, and the TCRdb table lists in-frame clones only, not all of them. The sample has roughly 120,000 clones; more than 70% are singletons. Deletions cut 1 base from V and 3 bases from J, with 18 bases between. This CDR3 is built from 17 residues. CDR1 is SGHAT, CDR2 FQNNGV, per germline. A remark on this clone: Its antigen is unknown.

The TCR-sequenced patients were three responders to pembrolizumab. The specimen comprised peripheral blood, sampled 70 to 72 weeks after starting pembrolizumab. The rearrangement joins TRBV11-2 to TRBJ1-1, with a tentative D call TRBD1 (6 bases). The TCR originated in an adult with mismatch repair-deficient cancer. CDR3 sequence reads: CASSLVGRGRMDTEAFF. The CDR3 DNA follows: TGTGCCAGCAGCTTAGTAGGCCGGGGGCGCATGGACACTGAAGCTTTCTTT.